Given below is one TCR beta chain in context. The antigen is not known. Extraction of genomic DNA in unsorted samples used approximately 84 million PBMCs. These data are taken from a study of shared clonotypes between healthy human individuals. General observations from the study: In having few donors, the study represented limited genetic and exposure-history diversity.

PBMC DNA, left unsorted, was sequenced on ten immunoSEQ deep assay plates. Repertoires were generated with immunoSEQ multiplex PCR, while TCRdb's copy carries only in-frame clones and drops some. The sample holds about 470,000 clones, 70% to 80% seen once. Germline CDR1 and CDR2: MNHEY and SVGAGI. V was shortened by 6 bases and J by 2 bases, with 10 bases between the two germline ends. The length of the CDR3 is 13 residues. The rearrangement uses TRBV6-5 and TRBJ1-2; D call uncertain. Sequencing input: PBMCs. The receptor comes from a woman in her thirties or forties in good health. Some clones in this sample may be carry-over from other donors' samples. The CDR3 sequence is CASSSGPNYGYTF. DNA for the CDR3: TGTGCCAGCAGCTCTGGACCCAACTATGGCTACACCTTC.